This T cell receptor (beta chain) comes out of a study of blood T cell repertoires in COVID-19. This clone was seen once. Cohort assignment relied on participant-reported clinical history. It was within 2 weeks before study entry that exposed participants met a COVID-19 case. Per the authors' pipeline: Estimated nucleated cell counts came from reference gene primer amplification. This table comes from immunoSEQ multiplex PCR, and its TCRdb copy is limited to in-frame clones, with some not included. V, J and clone size are taken as reported in that table, and D and trimming were inferred from the DNA itself. Among about 300,000 clones listed, around 85% were seen once. The V gene end was trimmed by 9 bases and the J gene end by 0 bases; junction bases not matched to a gene: 16. The CDR3 is 18 amino acids. The germline gives CDR1 KGHDR, CDR2 SFDVKD.

V usage is TRBV24-1 and J usage is TRBJ2-7; TRBD1 matches 10 bases. Sequencing was done on a sample of PBMCs or T cells enriched from blood (not recorded which). This sequence originates from a woman aged 25-40 years who had been exposed to COVID-19. The CDR3 region is CATERGTGVDSSSYEQYF. The CDR3, as DNA: TGTGCCACCGAGAGAGGGACAGGGGTCGACTCCAGCTCCTACGAGCAGTACTTC.